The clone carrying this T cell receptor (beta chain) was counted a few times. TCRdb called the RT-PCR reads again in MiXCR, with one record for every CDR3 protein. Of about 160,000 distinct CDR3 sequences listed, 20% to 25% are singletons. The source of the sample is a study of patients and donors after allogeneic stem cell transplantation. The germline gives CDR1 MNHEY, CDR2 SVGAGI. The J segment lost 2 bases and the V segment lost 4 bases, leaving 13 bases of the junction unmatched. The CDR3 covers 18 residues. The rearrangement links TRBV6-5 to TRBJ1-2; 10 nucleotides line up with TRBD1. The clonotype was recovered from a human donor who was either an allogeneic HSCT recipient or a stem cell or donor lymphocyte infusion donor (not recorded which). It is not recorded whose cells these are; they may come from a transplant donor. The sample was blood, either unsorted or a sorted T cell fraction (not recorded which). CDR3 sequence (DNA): TGTGCCAGCAGTTCCCTAGACAGGGGGCCCGGCAGAAACTATGGCTACACCTTC. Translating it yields CASSSLDRGPGRNYGYTF.